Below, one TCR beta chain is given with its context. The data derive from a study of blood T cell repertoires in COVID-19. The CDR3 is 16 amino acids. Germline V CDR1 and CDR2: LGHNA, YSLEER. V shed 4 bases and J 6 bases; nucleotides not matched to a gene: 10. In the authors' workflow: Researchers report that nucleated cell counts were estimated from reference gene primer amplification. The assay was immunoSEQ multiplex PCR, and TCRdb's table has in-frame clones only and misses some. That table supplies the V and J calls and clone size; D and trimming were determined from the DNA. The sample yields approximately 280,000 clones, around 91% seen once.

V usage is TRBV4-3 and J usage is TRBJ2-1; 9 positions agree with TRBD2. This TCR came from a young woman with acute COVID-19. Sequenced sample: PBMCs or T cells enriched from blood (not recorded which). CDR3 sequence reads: CASSPYSGRGSNEQFF. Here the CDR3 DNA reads TGCGCCAGCAGCCCCTATAGCGGGAGAGGCTCCAATGAGCAGTTCTTC.